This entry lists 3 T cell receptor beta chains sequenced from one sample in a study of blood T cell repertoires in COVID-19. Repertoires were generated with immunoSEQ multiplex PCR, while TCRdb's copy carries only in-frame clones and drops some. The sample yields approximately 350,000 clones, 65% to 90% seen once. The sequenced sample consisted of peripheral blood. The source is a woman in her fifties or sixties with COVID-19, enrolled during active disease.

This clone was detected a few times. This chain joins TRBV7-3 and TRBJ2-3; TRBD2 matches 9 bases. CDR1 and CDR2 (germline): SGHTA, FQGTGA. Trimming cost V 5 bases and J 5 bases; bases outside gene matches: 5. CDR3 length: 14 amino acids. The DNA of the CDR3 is TGTGCCAGCAGCCCTAGCGGGGTGGAAGATACGCAGTATTTT. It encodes CASSPSGVEDTQYF.

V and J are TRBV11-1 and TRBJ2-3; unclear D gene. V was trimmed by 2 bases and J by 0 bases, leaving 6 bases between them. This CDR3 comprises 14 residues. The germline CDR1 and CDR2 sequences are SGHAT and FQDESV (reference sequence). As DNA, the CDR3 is TGTGCCAGCAGCTTACCCCTTAGCACAGATACGCAGTATTTT. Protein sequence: CASSLPLSTDTQYF.

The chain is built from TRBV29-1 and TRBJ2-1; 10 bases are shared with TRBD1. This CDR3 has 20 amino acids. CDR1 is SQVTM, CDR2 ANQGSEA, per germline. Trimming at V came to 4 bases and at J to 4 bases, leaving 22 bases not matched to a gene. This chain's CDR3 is CSVVIVSGTGAPVLYNEQFF. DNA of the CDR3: TGCAGCGTTGTCATCGTGTCTGGGACAGGGGCCCCCGTCCTATACAATGAGCAGTTCTTC.